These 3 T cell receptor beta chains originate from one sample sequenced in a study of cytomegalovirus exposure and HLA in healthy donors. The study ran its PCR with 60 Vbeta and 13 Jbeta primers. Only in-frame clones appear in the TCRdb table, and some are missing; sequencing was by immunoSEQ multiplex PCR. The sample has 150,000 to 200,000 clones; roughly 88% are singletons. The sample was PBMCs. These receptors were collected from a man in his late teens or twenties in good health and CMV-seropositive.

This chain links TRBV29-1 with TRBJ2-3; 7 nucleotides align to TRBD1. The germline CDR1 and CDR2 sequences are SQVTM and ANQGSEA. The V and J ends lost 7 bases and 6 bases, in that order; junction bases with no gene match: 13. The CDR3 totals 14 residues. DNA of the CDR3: TGCAGCGCCCGTCCCCAGACAGGGTCGGATACGCAGTATTTT. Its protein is CSARPQTGSDTQYF.

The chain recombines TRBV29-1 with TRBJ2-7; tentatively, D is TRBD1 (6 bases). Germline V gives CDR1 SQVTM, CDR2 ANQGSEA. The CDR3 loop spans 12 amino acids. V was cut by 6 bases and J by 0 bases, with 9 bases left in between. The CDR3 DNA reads TGCAGCGTGGGACATCCCTCCTACGAGCAGTACTTC. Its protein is CSVGHPSYEQYF.

CDR3 loop: CASSHTGSSYEQYF. CDR3 bases: TGCGCCAGCAGCCACACAGGTTCCTCCTACGAGCAGTACTTC. V gene TRBV4-1 combines with J gene TRBJ2-5, with a weak D call TRBD1 (5 bases). The closer fit of TRBJ2-7 to the DNA end suggests the J call may be wrong. The germline V gene encodes CDR1 MGHRA and CDR2 YSYEKL. The CDR3 sequence is 14 residues long.